The TCR beta chain under discussion was sequenced for a study of chemoradiotherapy in HPV16-positive cancers. Study results and limitations: Candidate HPV-specific clones and E7-related TCR motifs grew in tumor during treatment.

In regard to this clone: Its antigen is still unknown.

TCRdb keeps only in-frame clones here, not all; method: immunoSEQ multiplex PCR. Here the sample spans approximately 12,000 clones, about two thirds being singletons. Germline CDR1 reads KGHSH; CDR2 reads LQKENI. Trimming removed 1 base from V and 5 bases from J, with 9 bases in between. This CDR3 region has 13 residues. The V gene is TRBV18, the J gene TRBJ2-7; perhaps D is TRBD1 or TRBD2 (5 bases each). The TCR originated in a human donor with HPV-associated anogenital cancer. Sampling was performed from a patient who underwent chemoradiotherapy. Here the CDR3 reads CASSPRQGDEQYF. The CDR3 nucleotides read TGTGCCAGCTCACCACGGCAGGGAGACGAGCAGTACTTC.